One TCR beta chain is described in this entry. Its antigen is not identified. PCR involved 60 Vbeta and 13 Jbeta primers. Sequenced by immunoSEQ multiplex PCR; TCRdb stores in-frame clones only, minus some. The sample shows some 130,000 clones, roughly two thirds of them seen only once. This entry comes from a study of cytomegalovirus exposure and HLA in healthy donors. Regarding the study as a whole: About 90% or about 30% of the time was how often most TCR beta V segments were productive, according to an earlier analysis. Some public TCRs appeared in many individuals, while most sequences were rare. Some highly shared sequence variants likely arose as a pipeline artifact.

Looked up from germline, CDR1 is SGHNT and CDR2 is YYREEE (reference sequence). Deletions cut 4 bases from V and 3 bases from J, with 13 bases between. The CDR3 is made up of 15 amino acids. This receptor was identified in a man aged 25-45 years in good health and CMV-seropositive. This chain joins TRBV5-4 and TRBJ2-2, with D perhaps matching TRBD2 (6 bases). The sample consisted of PBMCs. The CDR3 sequence is CASSEVWGDTGELFF. CDR3 nucleotide sequence: TGTGCCAGCAGCGAGGTTTGGGGGGACACCGGGGAGCTGTTTTTT.